The rows below give T cell receptor beta chains drawn from one sample of a study of blood T cell repertoires in COVID-19. Assay used: immunoSEQ multiplex PCR; TCRdb lists only in-frame clones, some missing. The sample includes approximately 110,000 clones, 85% to 90% of them seen just once. Sequenced: peripheral blood. The receptors were gathered from a woman between 50 and 59 years old with active or convalescent COVID-19. Both conserved end residues are part of each CDR3. Each record gives: J gene, D gene, V gene, clone size, CDR3 protein, CDR3 DNA. A D gene is named only where the DNA matches it firmly. Part of the rows lack a size; the others show once, few, many or a class for expanded clones.

TRBJ2-3,TRBD2,TRBV10-3,-,CATTSQTSGLTDTQYF,TGTGCCACCACCTCGCAAACTAGCGGATTAACAGATACGCAGTATTTT
TRBJ2-1,TRBD1,TRBV6-2/TRBV6-3,-,CASSYTDRGGNEQFF,TGTGCCAGCAGTTACACGGACAGGGGCGGCAATGAGCAGTTCTTC
TRBJ2-1,-,TRBV4-3,-,CASSSEPLGYQANEQFF,TGCGCCAGCAGCTCCGAACCCCTTGGCTACCAGGCGAATGAGCAGTTCTTC
TRBJ2-2,-,TRBV30,once,CACQPPLGASNTGELFF,TGTGCCTGCCAACCTCCATTGGGGGCATCGAACACCGGGGAGCTGTTTTTT
TRBJ1-1,TRBD1,TRBV28,-,CASSGQGGGRTEAFF,TGTGCCAGCAGCGGACAGGGTGGTGGTAGAACTGAAGCTTTCTTT
TRBJ2-2,TRBD1,TRBV14,-,CASSDRVSGELFF,TGTGCCAGCAGCGACAGGGTCAGCGGGGAGCTGTTTTTT
TRBJ1-6,-,TRBV7-2,-,CASSLVQGSNSPLHF,TGTGCCAGCAGCTTAGTCCAGGGCAGTAATTCACCCCTCCACTTT
TRBJ2-1,TRBD1,TRBV6-2/TRBV6-3,-,CASSYAGTGNPNEQFF,TGTGCCAGCAGTTACGCCGGGACAGGGAATCCCAATGAGCAGTTCTTC
TRBJ2-3,-,TRBV15,-,CATSRTRANVYF,TGTGCCACCAGCAGGACTAGGGCAAACGTATATTTT
TRBJ1-1,-,TRBV9,-,CASSVDPDGENTEAFF,TGTGCCAGCAGCGTAGATCCCGACGGGGAGAACACTGAAGCTTTCTTT
TRBJ2-3,-,TRBV5-1,-,CASSYSGNMGDTQYF,TGCGCCAGCAGCTACTCAGGGAATATGGGAGATACGCAGTATTTT
TRBJ2-1,-,TRBV4-1,-,CASSTWVETGALSVGFDEQFF,TGCGCCAGCTCAACGTGGGTTGAGACGGGAGCCCTTTCAGTGGGGTTCGATGAGCAGTTCTTC
TRBJ1-2,TRBD1,TRBV11-2,-,CASSLGGTGVYGYTF,TGTGCCAGCAGCTTAGGTGGGACAGGGGTCTATGGCTACACCTTC
TRBJ2-3,-,TRBV6-4,few,CASSDGETTQYF,TGTGCCAGCAGTGACGGGGAGACCACGCAGTATTTT
TRBJ2-7,TRBD2,TRBV29-1,-,CSVVGGGLGAYEQYF,TGCAGCGTTGTCGGGGGGGGACTAGGGGCCTACGAGCAGTACTTC
TRBJ1-6,TRBD1,TRBV9,few,CASSARTGGGSPLHF,TGTGCCAGCAGCGCCCGGACAGGGGGCGGTTCACCCCTCCACTTT
TRBJ2-5,TRBD2,TRBV9,-,CASSSAGVVETQYF,TGTGCCAGCAGTTCAGCGGGAGTTGTTGAGACCCAGTACTTC
TRBJ2-7,-,TRBV27,-,CASSFSQGSDEQYF,TGTGCCAGCAGTTTCTCACAGGGTAGCGACGAGCAGTACTTC
TRBJ2-7,-,TRBV29-1,-,CSVEGILAGTYEQYF,TGCAGCGTTGAAGGGATACTAGCCGGCACCTACGAGCAGTACTTC
TRBJ2-7,-,TRBV6-5,-,CATSRDGVSYEQYF,TGTGCCACTAGTCGGGATGGGGTCTCCTACGAGCAGTACTTC
TRBJ1-3,-,TRBV2,-,CASSRDFSGNTIYF,TGTGCCAGCAGCCGGGACTTCTCTGGAAACACCATATATTTT
TRBJ2-1,TRBD2,TRBV20-1,-,CSASRTSGRRYNEQFF,TGCAGTGCTAGTCGGACTAGCGGGAGGAGGTACAATGAGCAGTTCTTC
TRBJ2-2,-,TRBV6-6,-,CATKTGANGNTGELFF,TGTGCCACCAAAACCGGCGCAAACGGGAATACCGGGGAGCTGTTTTTT
TRBJ1-2,-,TRBV19,-,CASSIPIPTQGWGNYGYTF,TGTGCCAGTAGTATTCCTATACCCACACAGGGTTGGGGTAACTATGGCTACACCTTC
TRBJ2-7,TRBD1,TRBV28,-,CASSPTGEFYEQYF,TGTGCCAGCAGCCCCACAGGGGAATTCTACGAGCAGTACTTC
TRBJ2-4,-,TRBV11-2,-,CASSLSGGRAKNIQYF,TGTGCCAGCAGCTTATCCGGTGGGCGAGCCAAAAACATTCAGTACTTC
TRBJ2-3,-,TRBV10-3,-,CAISESLGGDTQYF,TGTGCCATCAGTGAGTCGCTAGGAGGAGATACGCAGTATTTT
TRBJ1-5,-,TRBV18,-,CASSVTDTNQPQHF,TGTGCCAGCTCAGTCACAGACACCAATCAGCCCCAGCATTTT
TRBJ2-1,-,TRBV6-5,-,CASKGGELINEQFF,TGTGCCAGCAAGGGGGGGGAGCTAATTAATGAGCAGTTCTTC
TRBJ2-3,-,TRBV4-1,-,CASSQERARRDTQYF,TGCGCCAGCAGCCAAGAGAGGGCCCGCCGGGATACGCAGTATTTT
TRBJ1-4,TRBD1,TRBV7-9,few,CASSFGTGQHNEKLFF,TGTGCCAGCAGCTTTGGGACGGGACAGCATAATGAAAAACTGTTTTTT
TRBJ1-5,-,TRBV28,-,CASSPPVGLWRNQPQHF,TGTGCCAGCAGTCCCCCTGTGGGGCTCTGGCGCAATCAGCCCCAGCATTTT
TRBJ2-1,TRBD2,TRBV27,-,CASSPRTGILAGFHNEQFF,TGTGCCAGCAGTCCCCGGACAGGGATACTAGCGGGATTTCACAATGAGCAGTTCTTC
TRBJ2-1,-,TRBV12-3/TRBV12-4,-,CASSFGHEQFF,TGTGCCAGCAGTTTTGGCCATGAGCAGTTCTTC
TRBJ2-6,-,TRBV10-3,-,CAISVFSTPGANVLTF,TGTGCCATCAGTGTCTTTTCTACCCCTGGGGCCAACGTCCTGACTTTC
TRBJ2-6,TRBD1,TRBV28,-,CASSTGGPPLSGANVLTF,TGTGCCAGTAGTACAGGGGGGCCGCCCCTCTCTGGGGCCAACGTCCTGACTTTC
TRBJ1-5,-,TRBV29-1,-,CSVRQGTDQPQHF,TGCAGCGTTCGTCAGGGAACGGATCAGCCCCAGCATTTT
TRBJ2-7,-,TRBV12-3/TRBV12-4,-,CASKRSESYEQYF,TGTGCCAGCAAGCGGAGCGAGTCTTACGAGCAGTACTTC
TRBJ2-2,TRBD2,TRBV27,-,CASSLAGEYTGELFF,TGTGCCAGCAGTTTAGCGGGAGAATACACCGGGGAGCTGTTTTTT
TRBJ2-5,-,TRBV6-2/TRBV6-3,once,CASSWGDLSYQETQYF,TGTGCCAGCAGTTGGGGGGACTTAAGCTACCAAGAGACCCAGTACTTC
TRBJ1-4,TRBD1,TRBV28,-,CASSLDRGNEKLFF,TGTGCCAGCAGTTTAGACAGGGGGAATGAAAAACTGTTTTTT
TRBJ1-5,-,TRBV30,-,CASSQGLNSNQPQHF,TGTGCCTCCTCGCAGGGTCTAAATAGCAATCAGCCCCAGCATTTT
TRBJ1-1,-,TRBV3-1/TRBV3-2,-,CASSRQARGAEAFF,TGTGCCAGCAGCCGTCAAGCTCGGGGTGCTGAAGCTTTCTTT
TRBJ2-1,TRBD1,TRBV5-1,once,CASSLMYRGNEQFF,TGCGCCAGCAGCCTAATGTACAGGGGCAATGAGCAGTTCTTC
TRBJ2-2,TRBD1,TRBV10-3,few,CAISPGQGVTTGELFF,TGTGCCATCAGTCCGGGACAGGGCGTTACCACCGGGGAGCTGTTTTTT
TRBJ2-5,-,TRBV25-1,-,CASSEWGTGPLETQYF,TGTGCCAGCAGTGAATGGGGTACAGGTCCGTTAGAGACCCAGTACTTC
TRBJ2-7,TRBD2,TRBV4-1,few,CASSPHSGSPYEQYF,TGCGCCAGCAGCCCCCATAGCGGGAGCCCTTACGAGCAGTACTTC
TRBJ1-1,TRBD1,TRBV7-8,-,CASSLGDSEAFF,TGTGCCAGCAGCTTGGGGGACAGTGAAGCTTTCTTT
TRBJ1-5,-,TRBV28,-,CASSLHPGQGGQPQHF,TGTGCCAGCAGTTTACATCCAGGGCAGGGAGGACAGCCCCAGCATTTT
TRBJ1-1,-,TRBV6-1,-,CASSSLRTEAFF,TGTGCCAGCAGTTCTCTAAGAACTGAAGCTTTCTTT